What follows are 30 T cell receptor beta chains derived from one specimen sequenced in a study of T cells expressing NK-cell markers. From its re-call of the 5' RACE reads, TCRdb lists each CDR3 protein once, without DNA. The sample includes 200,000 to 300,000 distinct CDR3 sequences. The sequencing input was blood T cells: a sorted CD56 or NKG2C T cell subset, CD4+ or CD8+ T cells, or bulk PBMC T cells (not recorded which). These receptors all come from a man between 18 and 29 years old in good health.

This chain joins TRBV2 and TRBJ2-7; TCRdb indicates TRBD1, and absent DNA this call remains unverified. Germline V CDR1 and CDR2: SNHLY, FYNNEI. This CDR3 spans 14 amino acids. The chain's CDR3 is CASHKGQAAGEQYF.

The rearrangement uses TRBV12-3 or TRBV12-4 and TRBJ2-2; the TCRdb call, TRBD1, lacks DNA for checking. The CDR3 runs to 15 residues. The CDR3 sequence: CASSREGAPAGELFF.

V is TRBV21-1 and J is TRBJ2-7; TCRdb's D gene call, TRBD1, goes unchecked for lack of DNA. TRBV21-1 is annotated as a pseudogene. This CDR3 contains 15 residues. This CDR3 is CASSKRGGASYEQYF.

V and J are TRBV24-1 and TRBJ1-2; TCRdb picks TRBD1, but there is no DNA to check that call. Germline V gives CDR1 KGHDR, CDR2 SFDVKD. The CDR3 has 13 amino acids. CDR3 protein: CATSDRQGNGYTF.

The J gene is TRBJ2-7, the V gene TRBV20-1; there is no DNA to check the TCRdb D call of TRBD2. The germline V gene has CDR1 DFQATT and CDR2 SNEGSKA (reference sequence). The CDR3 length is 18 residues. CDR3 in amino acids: CSAGWVRLAGDPSYEQYF.

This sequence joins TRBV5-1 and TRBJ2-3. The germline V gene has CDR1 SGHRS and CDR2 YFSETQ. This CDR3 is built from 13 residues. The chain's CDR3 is CASSRSTRDTQYF. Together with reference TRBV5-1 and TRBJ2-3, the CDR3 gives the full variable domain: KAGVTQTPRYLIKTRGQQVTLSCSPISGHRSVSWYQQTPGQGLQFLFEYFSETQRNKGNFPGRFSGRQFSNSRSEMNVSTLELGDSALYLCASSRSTRDTQYFGPGTRLTVL.

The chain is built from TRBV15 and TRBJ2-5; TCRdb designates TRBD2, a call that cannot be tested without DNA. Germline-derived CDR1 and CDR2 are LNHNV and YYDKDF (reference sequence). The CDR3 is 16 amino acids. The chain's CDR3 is CATSRDRGGAKETQYF.

The chain's CDR3 is CASTRPGFGANVLTF. This chain connects TRBV5-8 to TRBJ2-6; TCRdb outputs TRBD1, but without DNA this stays unchecked. This CDR3 has 15 residues. In germline, CDR1 is SGHTS, CDR2 YDEGEE.

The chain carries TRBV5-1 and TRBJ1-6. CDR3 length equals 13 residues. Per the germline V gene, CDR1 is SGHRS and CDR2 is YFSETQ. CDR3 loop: CASSGTDNSPLHF.

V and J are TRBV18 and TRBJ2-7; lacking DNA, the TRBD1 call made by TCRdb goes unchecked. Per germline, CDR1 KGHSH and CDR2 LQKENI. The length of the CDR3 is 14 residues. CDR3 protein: CASSTRSLGDEQYF.

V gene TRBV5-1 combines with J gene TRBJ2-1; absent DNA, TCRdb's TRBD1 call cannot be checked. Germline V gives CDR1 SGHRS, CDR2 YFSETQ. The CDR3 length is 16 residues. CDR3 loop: CASSLGGGASYNEQFF.

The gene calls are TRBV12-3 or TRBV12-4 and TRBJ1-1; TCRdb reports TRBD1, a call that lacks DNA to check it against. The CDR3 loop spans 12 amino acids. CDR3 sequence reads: CASTDFGQGAFF.

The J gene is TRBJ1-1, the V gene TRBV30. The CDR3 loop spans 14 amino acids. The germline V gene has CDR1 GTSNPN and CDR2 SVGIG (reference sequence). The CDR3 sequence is CAWSIVGMNTEAFF.

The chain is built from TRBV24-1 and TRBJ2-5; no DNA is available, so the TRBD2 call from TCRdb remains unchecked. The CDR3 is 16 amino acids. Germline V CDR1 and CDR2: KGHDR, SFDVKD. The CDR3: CATSDAIAGGGETQYF.

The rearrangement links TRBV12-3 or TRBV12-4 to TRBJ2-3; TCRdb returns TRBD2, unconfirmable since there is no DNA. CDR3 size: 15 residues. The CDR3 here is CASSLRSGVTDTQYF.

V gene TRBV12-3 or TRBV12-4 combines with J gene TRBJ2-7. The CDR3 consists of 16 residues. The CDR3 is CASSISPGRGPYEQYF.

CDR3 residues: CASSTRDPNNEQFF. The genes are TRBV5-4 and TRBJ2-1; TCRdb proposes TRBD1, but this gene call is untestable without DNA. Germline assignment: CDR1 SGHNT and CDR2 YYREEE (reference sequence). The length of the CDR3 is 14 residues. Full variable domain (outside the CDR3, taken from reference TRBV5-4 and TRBJ2-1): ETGVTQSPTHLIKTRGQQVTLRCSSQSGHNTVSWYQQALGQGPQFIFQYYREEENGRGNFPPRFSGLQFPNYSSELNVNALELDDSALYLCASSTRDPNNEQFFGPGTRLTVL.

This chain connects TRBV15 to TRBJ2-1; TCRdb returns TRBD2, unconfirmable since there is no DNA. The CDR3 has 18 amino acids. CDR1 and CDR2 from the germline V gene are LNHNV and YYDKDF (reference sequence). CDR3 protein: CATSRTDVGLAFYNEQFF.

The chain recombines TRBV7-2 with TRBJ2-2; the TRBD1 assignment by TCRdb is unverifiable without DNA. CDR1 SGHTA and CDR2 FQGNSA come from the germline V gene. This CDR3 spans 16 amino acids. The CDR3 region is CASSLVSQGGTGELFF.

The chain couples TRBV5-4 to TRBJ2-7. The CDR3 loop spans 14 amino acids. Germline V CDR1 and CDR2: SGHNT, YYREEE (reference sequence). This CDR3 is CASSSKTLSYEQYF. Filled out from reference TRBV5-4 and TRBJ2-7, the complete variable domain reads ETGVTQSPTHLIKTRGQQVTLRCSSQSGHNTVSWYQQALGQGPQFIFQYYREEENGRGNFPPRFSGLQFPNYSSELNVNALELDDSALYLCASSSKTLSYEQYFGPGTRLTVT.

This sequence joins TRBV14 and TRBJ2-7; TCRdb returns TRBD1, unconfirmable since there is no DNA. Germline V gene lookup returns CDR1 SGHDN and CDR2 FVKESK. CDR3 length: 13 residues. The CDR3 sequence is CASSQAYRGKAYF. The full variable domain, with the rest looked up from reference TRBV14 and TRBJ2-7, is EAGVTQFPSHSVIEKGQTVTLRCDPISGHDNLYWYRRVMGKEIKFLLHFVKESKQDESGMPNNRFLAERTGGTYSTLKVQPAELEDSGVYFCASSQAYRGKAYFGPGTRLTVT.

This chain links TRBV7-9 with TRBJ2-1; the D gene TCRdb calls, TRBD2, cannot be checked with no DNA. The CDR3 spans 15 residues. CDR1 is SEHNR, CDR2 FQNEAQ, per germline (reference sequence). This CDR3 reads CASSLKLGDNNEQFF.

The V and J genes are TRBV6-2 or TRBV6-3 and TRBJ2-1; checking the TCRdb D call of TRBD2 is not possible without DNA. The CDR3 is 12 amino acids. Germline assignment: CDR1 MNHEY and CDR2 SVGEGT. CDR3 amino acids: CASSYRDFRWFF.

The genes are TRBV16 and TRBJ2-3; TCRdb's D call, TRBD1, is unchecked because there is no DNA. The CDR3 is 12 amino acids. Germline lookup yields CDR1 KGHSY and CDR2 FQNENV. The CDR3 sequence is CASSQQGVTQYF.

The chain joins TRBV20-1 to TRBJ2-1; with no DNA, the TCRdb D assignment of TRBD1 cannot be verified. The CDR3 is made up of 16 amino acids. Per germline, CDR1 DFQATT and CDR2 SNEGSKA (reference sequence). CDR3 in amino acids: CSALPQDGRSYNEQFF.

The CDR3 loop is CAISEVRGSGYGYTF. The V and J genes are TRBV10-3 and TRBJ1-2; TCRdb returns TRBD1, unconfirmable since there is no DNA. The CDR3 sequence is 15 residues long. Germline assignment: CDR1 ENHRY and CDR2 SYGVKD.

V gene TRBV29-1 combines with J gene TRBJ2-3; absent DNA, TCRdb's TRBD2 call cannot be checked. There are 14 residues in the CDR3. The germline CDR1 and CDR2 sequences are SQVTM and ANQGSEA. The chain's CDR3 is CSVIAGGPRDTQYF.

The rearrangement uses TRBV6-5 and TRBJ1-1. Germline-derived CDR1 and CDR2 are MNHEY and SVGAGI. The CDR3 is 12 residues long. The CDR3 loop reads CASFSGSAEAFF.

The CDR3 is CASSLNVVTGELFF. The chain uses TRBV5-1 and TRBJ2-2. Germline CDR1 reads SGHRS; CDR2 reads YFSETQ. The CDR3 extends over 14 amino acids.

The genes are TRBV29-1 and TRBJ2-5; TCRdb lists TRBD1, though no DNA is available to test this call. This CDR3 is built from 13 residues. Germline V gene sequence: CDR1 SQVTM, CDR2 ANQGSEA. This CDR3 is CSVLTGGKETQYF.